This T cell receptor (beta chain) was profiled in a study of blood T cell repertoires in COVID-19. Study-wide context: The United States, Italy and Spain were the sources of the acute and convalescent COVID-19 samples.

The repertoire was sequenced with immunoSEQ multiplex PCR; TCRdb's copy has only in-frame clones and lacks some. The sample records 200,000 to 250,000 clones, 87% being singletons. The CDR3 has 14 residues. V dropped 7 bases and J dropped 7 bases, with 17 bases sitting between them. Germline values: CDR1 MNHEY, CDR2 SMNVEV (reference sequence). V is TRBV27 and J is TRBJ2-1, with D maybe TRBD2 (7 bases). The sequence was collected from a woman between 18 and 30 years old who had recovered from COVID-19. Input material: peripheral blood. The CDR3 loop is CASIGGRARNEQFF. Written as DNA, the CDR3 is TGTGCCAGCATAGGGGGGAGGGCCCGAAATGAGCAGTTCTTC.